The TCR beta chain under discussion was sequenced for a study of cytomegalovirus exposure and HLA in healthy donors. Whole-study context: Researchers found that less than 90% of fewer than 450 genotyped donors fell within the Caucasian-associated ancestry cluster. Study conclusions and caveats: An observed cluster of highly shared sequence variants was recorded as a likely sequencing artifact.

With respect to this clone: Its antigen is currently unknown.

Trimming took 6 bases from V and 4 from J; bases not matched to a gene: 7. The length of the CDR3 is 14 residues. Per germline, CDR1 MNHNS and CDR2 SASEGT. The PCR ran on 60 Vbeta and 13 Jbeta primers. In the source study's methods: Among the unique TCR beta chains that a later analysis counted, about 84 million in all, roughly 11 million were shared. The protocol was immunoSEQ multiplex PCR, while the TCRdb copy is restricted to in-frame clones and leaves out a portion. The V and J calls and clone size come from that table; D and trimming were worked out from the DNA. The repertoire holds around 110,000 clones, about 80% seen once, with 3% in the top ten.

V is TRBV6-1 and J is TRBJ1-2, with 8 bases aligning to TRBD1. The clonotype comes from a woman between 18 and 29 years old in good health and CMV-seropositive. Specimen: PBMCs. The CDR3 loop reads CASSRGQASYGYTF. CDR3 DNA: TGTGCCAGCAGCCGGGGACAGGCCTCCTATGGCTACACCTTC.